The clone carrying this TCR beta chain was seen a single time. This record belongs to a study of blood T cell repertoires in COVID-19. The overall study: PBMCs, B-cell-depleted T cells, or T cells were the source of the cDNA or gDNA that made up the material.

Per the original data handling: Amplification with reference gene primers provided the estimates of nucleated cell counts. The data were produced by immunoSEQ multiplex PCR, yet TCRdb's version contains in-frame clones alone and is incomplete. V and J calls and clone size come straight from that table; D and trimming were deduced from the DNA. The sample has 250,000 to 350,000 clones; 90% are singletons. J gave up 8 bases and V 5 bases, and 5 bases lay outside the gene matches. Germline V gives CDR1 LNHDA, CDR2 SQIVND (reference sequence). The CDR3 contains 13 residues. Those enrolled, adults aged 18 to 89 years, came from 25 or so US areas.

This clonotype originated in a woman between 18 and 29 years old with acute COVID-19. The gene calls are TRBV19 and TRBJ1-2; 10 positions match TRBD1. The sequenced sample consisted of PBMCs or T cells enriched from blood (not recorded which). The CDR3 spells CASSPGQGGGYTF. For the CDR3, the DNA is TGTGCCAGTAGTCCAGGACAGGGGGGAGGCTACACCTTC.